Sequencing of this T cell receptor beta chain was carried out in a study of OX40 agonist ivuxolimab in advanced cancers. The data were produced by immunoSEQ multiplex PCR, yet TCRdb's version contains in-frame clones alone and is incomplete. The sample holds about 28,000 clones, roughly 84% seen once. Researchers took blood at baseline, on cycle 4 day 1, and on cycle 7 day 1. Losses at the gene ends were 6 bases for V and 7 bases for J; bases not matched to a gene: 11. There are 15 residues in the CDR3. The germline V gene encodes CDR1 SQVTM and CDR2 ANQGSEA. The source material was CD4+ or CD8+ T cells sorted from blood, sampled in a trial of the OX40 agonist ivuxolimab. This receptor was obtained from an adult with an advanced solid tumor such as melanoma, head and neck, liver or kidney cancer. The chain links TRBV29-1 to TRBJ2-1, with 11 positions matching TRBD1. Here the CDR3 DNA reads TGCAGCGTGGGAACCGGGACAGGGGGTGAAAATGAGCAGTTCTTC. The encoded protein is CSVGTGTGGENEQFF.